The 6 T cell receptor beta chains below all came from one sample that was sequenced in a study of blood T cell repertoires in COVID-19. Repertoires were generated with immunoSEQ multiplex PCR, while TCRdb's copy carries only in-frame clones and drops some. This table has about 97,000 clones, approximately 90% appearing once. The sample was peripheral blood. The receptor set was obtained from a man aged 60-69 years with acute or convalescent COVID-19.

The CDR3 sequence is CASRDQGAADTEAFF. As DNA, the CDR3 is TGCGCCAGCAGAGACCAGGGGGCGGCGGACACTGAAGCTTTCTTT. The chain carries TRBV5-1 and TRBJ1-1, with 8 bases identical to TRBD1. In germline, CDR1 is SGHRS, CDR2 YFSETQ. This CDR3 comprises 15 residues. V gave up 5 bases and J gave up 3 bases; unmatched junction bases: 9.

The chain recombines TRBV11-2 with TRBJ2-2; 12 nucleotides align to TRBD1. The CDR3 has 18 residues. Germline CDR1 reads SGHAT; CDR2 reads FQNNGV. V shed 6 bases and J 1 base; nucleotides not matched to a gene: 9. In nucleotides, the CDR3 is TGTGCCAGCAGAACCGGGACAGGGGGCAGTAAGAACACCGGGGAGCTGTTTTTT. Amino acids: CASRTGTGGSKNTGELFF.

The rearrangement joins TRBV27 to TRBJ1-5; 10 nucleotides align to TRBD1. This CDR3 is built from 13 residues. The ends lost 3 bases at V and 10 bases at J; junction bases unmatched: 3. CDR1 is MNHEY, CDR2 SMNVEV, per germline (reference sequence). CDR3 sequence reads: CASSFGDRGPQHF. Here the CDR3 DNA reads TGTGCCAGCAGTTTTGGGGACAGGGGCCCCCAGCATTTT.

The CDR3: CASSPLAGEGSGNTIYF. The DNA of the CDR3 is TGTGCCAGCTCACCCCTCGCGGGAGAGGGCTCTGGAAACACCATATATTTT. The chain couples TRBV18 to TRBJ1-3; D remains unclear. Germline V gene lookup returns CDR1 KGHSH and CDR2 LQKENI. Trimming shortened V by 3 bases and J by 0 bases, and 15 bases separated the two germline ends. This CDR3 is built from 17 residues. The whole variable domain, remainder taken from reference TRBV18 and TRBJ1-3, is NAGVMQNPRHLVRRRGQEARLRCSPMKGHSHVYWYRQLPEEGLKFMVYLQKENIIDESGMPKERFSAEFPKEGPSILRIQQVVRGDSAAYFCASSPLAGEGSGNTIYFGEGSWLTVV.

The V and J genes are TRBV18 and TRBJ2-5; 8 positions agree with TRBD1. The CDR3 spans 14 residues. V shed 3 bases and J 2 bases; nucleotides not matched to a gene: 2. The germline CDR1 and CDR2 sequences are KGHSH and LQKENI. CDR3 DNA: TGTGCCAGCTCACCCGGGACAGGTCAAGAGACCCAGTACTTC. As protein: CASSPGTGQETQYF.

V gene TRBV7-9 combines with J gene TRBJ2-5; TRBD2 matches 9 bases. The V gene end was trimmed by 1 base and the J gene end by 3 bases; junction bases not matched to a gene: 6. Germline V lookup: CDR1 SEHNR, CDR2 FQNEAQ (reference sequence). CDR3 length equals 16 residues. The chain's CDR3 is CASSLGAGGTEETQYF. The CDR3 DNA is TGTGCCAGCAGCTTAGGCGCGGGGGGGACTGAAGAGACCCAGTACTTC.